The T cell receptor (beta chain) under discussion was sequenced for a study of T-cell memory formation after mild COVID-19. Study observations and caveats: Cross-reactive memory apparently joined, as some responding clones appeared in pre-infection memory.

This clonotype was recorded a few times. The antigen is undetermined. With constant-segment primers, 5'RACE yielded cDNA libraries of TCR alpha and TCR beta that carried sample barcodes and UMIs. TCRdb fed the 5' RACE reads into MiXCR, producing one record per CDR3 protein. The table records around 320,000 distinct CDR3 sequences, around 28% of them present only once. Between the trimmed V and J ends, which lost 1 base and 12 bases, there was a span of 10 bases. CDR1 and CDR2 from the germline V gene are SEHNR and FQNEAQ (reference sequence). This CDR3 comprises 12 residues. The material sequenced was PBMCs or a T cell subset sorted from them (not recorded which). This TCR was sampled from an adult woman who had mild COVID-19 (a few samples of this study predate the infection). Cell type and time point are not known. This chain links TRBV7-9 with TRBJ2-1; TRBD2 might be the D (5 bases). CDR3 nucleotides: TGTGCCAGCAGCTTAGACCTTCGGGGGCAGTTCTTC. It encodes CASSLDLRGQFF.